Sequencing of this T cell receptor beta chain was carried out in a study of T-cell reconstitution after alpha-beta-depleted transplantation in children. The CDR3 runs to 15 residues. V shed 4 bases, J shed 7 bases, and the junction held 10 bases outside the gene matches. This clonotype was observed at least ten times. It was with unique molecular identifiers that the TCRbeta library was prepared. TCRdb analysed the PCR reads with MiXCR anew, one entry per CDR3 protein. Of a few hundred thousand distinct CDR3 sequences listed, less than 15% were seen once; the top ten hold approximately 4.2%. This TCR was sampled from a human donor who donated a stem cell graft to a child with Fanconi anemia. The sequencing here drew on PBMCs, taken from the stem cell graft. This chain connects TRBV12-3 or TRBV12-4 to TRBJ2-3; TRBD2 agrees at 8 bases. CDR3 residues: CASSWLRRGEHTQYF. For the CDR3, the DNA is TGTGCCAGCAGTTGGCTGAGGCGGGGGGAGCATACGCAGTATTTT.